The 14 T cell receptor beta chains presented below share a single source sample, sequenced in a study of blood T cell repertoires in COVID-19. Method: immunoSEQ multiplex PCR; TCRdb's copy keeps in-frame clones and lacks some. This table holds roughly 140,000 clones, nearly 90% found once. Source material: peripheral blood. The receptors originated from a man between 65 and 80 years old with acute or convalescent COVID-19.

The genes are TRBV3-1 (or the pseudogene TRBV3-2) and TRBJ1-3, with no clear D. V gave up 1 base and J gave up 4 bases, with 14 bases separating them. In germline, CDR1 is LGHDT, CDR2 YNNKEL (reference sequence). The CDR3 extends over 16 amino acids. The CDR3 DNA is TGTGCCAGCAGCCAAGGAATCAATTCGAGGGGAAACACCATATATTTT. Translated: CASSQGINSRGNTIYF.

This chain links TRBV29-1 with TRBJ1-4, with D maybe TRBD1 (5 bases). The germline gives CDR1 SQVTM, CDR2 ANQGSEA. The CDR3 consists of 12 residues. Deletions cut 7 bases from V and 0 bases from J, with 6 bases between. CDR3 loop: CSAQATNEKLFF. The CDR3 DNA reads TGCAGCGCACAGGCAACTAATGAAAAACTGTTTTTT. Full variable domain (missing parts from reference TRBV29-1 and TRBJ1-4): SAVISQKPSRDICQRGTSLTIQCQVDSQVTMMFWYRQQPGQSLTLIATANQGSEATYESGFVIDKFPISRPNLTFSTLTVSNMSPEDSSIYLCSAQATNEKLFFGSGTQLSVL.

This clone was observed a single time. The same CDR3 also results from other DNA sequences found in this sample. V usage is TRBV11-2 and J usage is TRBJ1-2, with D maybe TRBD1 (6 bases). The CDR3 has 15 residues. CDR1 is SGHAT and CDR2 is FQNNGV in the germline V gene. The ends were cut back, 0 bases at V and 4 bases at J, with 12 bases in the middle. CDR3 DNA: TGTGCCAGCAGCTTAGATACGGGGGGCCTCTATGGCTACACCTTC. Translated, it gives CASSLDTGGLYGYTF. The full variable domain, its missing parts supplied by reference TRBV11-2 and TRBJ1-2, is EAGVAQSPRYKIIEKRQSVAFWCNPISGHATLYWYQQILGQGPKLLIQFQNNGVVDDSQLPKDRFSAERLKGVDSTLKIQPAKLEDSAVYLCASSLDTGGLYGYTFGSGTRLTVV.

This clone came up once. The rearrangement joins TRBV23-1 to TRBJ2-6; D possibly corresponds to TRBD1 (5 bases). TRBV23-1 is sorted into the ORF group, with uncertain function. The CDR3 totals 15 residues. The V gene lost 10 bases and the J gene lost 2 bases, with 15 bases spanning the gap. This chain's CDR3 is CANLPRTPGANVLTF. The CDR3 DNA sequence: TGCGCCAACTTACCGAGGACACCTGGGGCCAACGTCCTGACTTTC.

This clone has a handful of counts. The chain uses TRBV9 and TRBJ2-5; 12 positions match TRBD1. The V segment lost 3 bases and the J segment 5 bases; nucleotides outside the gene matches: 8. The CDR3 length is 16 residues. Per the germline V gene, CDR1 is SGDLS and CDR2 is YYNGEE. The CDR3 DNA is TGTGCCAGCAGCGAAATGGGACAGGGGGCAGGGGAGACCCAGTACTTC. It specifies CASSEMGQGAGETQYF.

The genes are TRBV27 and TRBJ2-1; D is perhaps TRBD2 (6 bases). The V end was cut by 2 bases, the J end by 2 bases, with 10 bases between. Germline CDR1 is MNHEY and CDR2 is SMNVEV (reference sequence). The CDR3 has 15 amino acids. Written as DNA, the CDR3 is TGTGCCAGCAGTTTAAGGAGGGTGACCTACAATGAGCAGTTCTTC. It encodes CASSLRRVTYNEQFF.

This clone has just a few counts. Other nucleotide sequences from this sample produce the same CDR3. The chain recombines TRBV3-1 (or the pseudogene TRBV3-2) with TRBJ2-5; 9 bases fit TRBD2. Germline V CDR1 and CDR2: LGHDT, YNNKEL (reference sequence). After removal of 3 bases from V and 2 bases from J, the junction contained 4 bases not matched to a gene. This CDR3 region has 15 residues. CDR3 amino acids: CASSQGLAGQETQYF. The CDR3 region has the DNA TGTGCCAGCAGCCAGGGGCTAGCGGGGCAAGAGACCCAGTACTTC.

This clone was counted once. The chain combines TRBV29-1 with TRBJ2-1; no clear D. CDR1 SQVTM and CDR2 ANQGSEA come from the germline V gene. The CDR3 length is 12 residues. V was shortened by 7 bases and J by 10 bases, with 17 bases between the two germline ends. CDR3 residues: CSALEAQGEQFF. The CDR3 region has the DNA TGCAGCGCCCTAGAGGCCCAAGGAGAGCAGTTCTTC.

V usage is TRBV5-4 and J usage is TRBJ2-7; 7 positions agree with TRBD1. Germline CDR1 is SGHNT and CDR2 is YYREEE (reference sequence). The CDR3 extends over 16 amino acids. With V trimmed by 4 bases and J by 1 base, 11 bases remained unmatched. CDR3 DNA: TGTGCCAGCAGCGTAATGGGCAGGGGGTTATCCTACGAGCAGTACTTC. Amino acids: CASSVMGRGLSYEQYF. The full variable domain, with the rest looked up from reference TRBV5-4 and TRBJ2-7, is ETGVTQSPTHLIKTRGQQVTLRCSSQSGHNTVSWYQQALGQGPQFIFQYYREEENGRGNFPPRFSGLQFPNYSSELNVNALELDDSALYLCASSVMGRGLSYEQYFGPGTRLTVT.

This rearrangement joins TRBV5-1 to TRBJ2-5, with TRBD2 identical over 8 bases. V shed 5 bases, J shed 0 bases, and the junction held 3 bases outside the gene matches. The germline gives CDR1 SGHRS, CDR2 YFSETQ. The CDR3 totals 14 residues. The CDR3 protein is CASSKRGNQETQYF. CDR3 bases: TGCGCCAGCAGTAAGCGGGGGAACCAAGAGACCCAGTACTTC.

The chain has TRBV19 and TRBJ2-1; TRBD1 matches at 7 bases. The J segment lost 7 bases and the V segment lost 5 bases, leaving 5 bases of the junction unmatched. CDR3 size: 13 residues. Germline CDR1 is LNHDA and CDR2 is SQIVND (reference sequence). This CDR3 reads CASSVNRGNEQFF. The CDR3, as DNA: TGTGCCAGTAGTGTCAACAGGGGAAATGAGCAGTTCTTC.

The chain uses TRBV12-3 or TRBV12-4 and TRBJ1-5; D perhaps matches TRBD1 (5 bases). CDR3 length: 12 amino acids. V lost 7 bases and J 4 bases, leaving 8 bases between the germline ends. In DNA, the CDR3 is TGTGCCAGCACGGAGGGGAATCAGCCCCAGCATTTT. Its translation: CASTEGNQPQHF.

This clone has a handful of counts. The rearrangement links TRBV3-1 (or the pseudogene TRBV3-2) to TRBJ1-3; D perhaps matches TRBD1 (5 bases). The CDR3 runs to 15 residues. V lost 4 bases, J lost 1 base, and 11 bases lay in between. In germline, CDR1 is LGHDT, CDR2 YNNKEL (reference sequence). The DNA of the CDR3 is TGTGCCAGCAGCCCGGACACTTTTTCTGGAAACACCATATATTTT. This translates into CASSPDTFSGNTIYF.

The gene calls are TRBV6-5 and TRBJ1-1; D not resolved. This CDR3 spans 13 amino acids. Germline assignment: CDR1 MNHEY and CDR2 SVGAGI. Trimming removed 6 bases from V and 5 bases from J, with 13 bases in between. CDR3 nucleotides: TGTGCCAGCAGGACTCTAGGAAGGACTGAAGCTTTCTTT. It yields the protein CASRTLGRTEAFF.